The clone carrying this T cell receptor (beta chain) came up a few times. TCRdb called the 5' RACE reads again in MiXCR, with one record for every CDR3 protein. The table records about 290,000 distinct CDR3 sequences, roughly 15% of them present only once. This sample stems from a study of T-cell memory formation after mild COVID-19. Trimming removed 4 bases from V and 2 bases from J, with 5 bases in between. From germline, CDR1 is GTSNPN and CDR2 SVGIG (reference sequence). This CDR3 region has 11 residues. Source material: PBMCs or a T cell subset sorted from them (not recorded which). The genes are TRBV30 and TRBJ1-1; D remains unclear. This clonotype was obtained from a man in his late teens or twenties who had mild COVID-19 (a few samples of this study predate the infection). Cell type and time point are not known. The CDR3 spells CAWTINTEAFF. The CDR3 nucleotides are TGTGCCTGGACCATCAACACTGAAGCTTTCTTT.